The subject of this entry is one TCR beta chain. It has no known antigen specificity. Base qualities are not provided; no much larger clone lies one nucleotide away. These data belong to a study of T cell repertoires in cytomegalovirus infection (dated by TCRdb to the late 2010s). A note on the overall study: Donor HLA type was relevant to the analysis, because carriage of CMV infection together with the matching HLA type was indicated by public TCR beta signatures.

The full study reports these points: Cumulative frequency of public TCR beta family members discriminated carriers of CMV infection plus the relevant HLA type in this cohort and an independent roughly 330-donor cohort. The ex vivo response was dominated by HLA-C-restricted CMV-specific TCR beta clonotypes, which also provided the single most frequent clonotype in two of eight donors.

The CDR3 has 16 amino acids, counting the end cysteine and phenylalanine. The entry retains the CDR3 DNA only, 48 bases that are in frame from base 1. V has 4 bases trimmed and J has 8 bases trimmed; junction bases matching no gene number 9. Via the germline V gene (reference sequence), CDR1 is SGHKS and CDR2 YYEKEE. TCRdb names Illumina HiSeq 1500 as the instrument used. TCRdb itself trimmed the public reads at Q25 with fastp, ran MiXCR and retained productive beta chains. Entries are consolidated by CDR3 protein sequence, retaining the most common genes and DNA. Counted in this sample were some 57,000 distinct CDR3 sequences; 33% of them appeared once. 65% to 80% of the sample is in the top ten clones.

The TCR sequence derives from a human donor in good health (CMV status not recorded). Some clones in this sample may be carry-over from other donors' samples. The sequencing sample was made of PBMCs, sequenced either directly or after in vitro stimulation (not recorded which). In this chain, TRBV5-5 is recombined with TRBJ1-6; TRBD1 aligns with 10 central bases. The CDR3: CASSPTPGTGDSPLHF. The sequence in DNA is TGTGCCAGCAGCCCGACGCCCGGGACAGGGGATTCACCCCTCCACTTT.